The rows below give T cell receptor beta chains drawn from one sample of a study of OX40 agonist ivuxolimab in advanced cancers. Libraries were prepared by immunoSEQ multiplex PCR; TCRdb keeps only in-frame clonotypes and omits some of them. The table includes around 65,000 clones, about nine tenths detected once. The sequencing here drew on CD4+ or CD8+ T cells sorted from blood, taken in a trial of the OX40 agonist ivuxolimab. The origin of the receptors is an adult with an advanced solid tumor such as melanoma, head and neck, liver or kidney cancer. CDR3s include the opening cysteine and the closing phenylalanine or tryptophan. Fields, in order: clone size, D gene, V gene, J gene, CDR3 protein, CDR3 DNA. The D gene is left open where the match is weak. Expanded clones are given a class, and other clones once, few, many or no size at all.

.	.	TRBV11-2	TRBJ2-3	CASSLVPTDTQYF	TGTGCCAGCAGCTTAGTCCCTACAGATACGCAGTATTTT
.	TRBD2	TRBV4-2	TRBJ2-3	CASSQRDPSFGREGTDTQYF	TGTGCCAGCAGCCAAAGAGACCCTTCGTTCGGGCGGGAGGGCACAGATACGCAGTATTTT
.	TRBD1	TRBV5-6	TRBJ2-7	CASSGDSEQYF	TGTGCCAGCAGCGGGGACAGCGAGCAGTACTTC
.	.	TRBV4-1	TRBJ2-7	CASSQDSASSYEQYF	TGCGCCAGCAGCCAAGATAGCGCGAGCTCCTACGAGCAGTACTTC
.	.	TRBV2	TRBJ2-7	CASETAYEQYF	TGTGCCAGCGAGACAGCCTACGAGCAGTACTTC
.	.	TRBV2	TRBJ1-1	CASRGVGVLNTEAFF	TGTGCCAGCAGGGGGGTTGGGGTCCTGAACACTGAAGCTTTCTTT
.	TRBD1	TRBV6-1	TRBJ1-1	CASSWDRDTEAFF	TGTGCCAGCAGCTGGGACAGGGACACTGAAGCTTTCTTT
.	.	TRBV28	TRBJ2-7	CASSLNRYEQYF	TGTGCCAGCAGTTTAAACCGCTACGAGCAGTACTTC
.	TRBD2	TRBV18	TRBJ2-7	CASSSGTSYEQYF	TGTGCCAGCTCATCCGGGACTAGCTACGAGCAGTACTTC
.	.	TRBV28	TRBJ1-1	CASSFPRATGSEAFF	TGTGCCAGCAGTTTTCCGAGGGCGACAGGCTCTGAAGCTTTCTTT
.	.	TRBV6-5	TRBJ1-2	CASSPIQGNYGYTF	TGTGCCAGCAGCCCCATCCAGGGGAACTATGGCTACACCTTC
once	TRBD1	TRBV4-1	TRBJ2-7	CASSHDREAYEQYF	TGCGCCAGCAGCCATGACAGGGAAGCCTACGAGCAGTACTTC
.	TRBD1	TRBV4-3	TRBJ1-6	CASSQDPGQGFSPLHF	TGCGCCAGCAGCCAAGACCCGGGACAGGGGTTTTCACCCCTCCACTTT
once	.	TRBV11-2	TRBJ1-4	CASSLDLELATNEKLFF	TGTGCCAGCAGCTTAGATCTTGAGCTAGCAACTAATGAAAAACTGTTTTTT
.	.	TRBV19	TRBJ2-1	CASSMKGGANEQFF	TGTGCCAGTAGTATGAAGGGGGGGGCAAATGAGCAGTTCTTC
.	.	TRBV28	TRBJ1-5	CASSLLVDNQPQHF	TGTGCCAGCAGTTTACTGGTAGACAATCAGCCCCAGCATTTT